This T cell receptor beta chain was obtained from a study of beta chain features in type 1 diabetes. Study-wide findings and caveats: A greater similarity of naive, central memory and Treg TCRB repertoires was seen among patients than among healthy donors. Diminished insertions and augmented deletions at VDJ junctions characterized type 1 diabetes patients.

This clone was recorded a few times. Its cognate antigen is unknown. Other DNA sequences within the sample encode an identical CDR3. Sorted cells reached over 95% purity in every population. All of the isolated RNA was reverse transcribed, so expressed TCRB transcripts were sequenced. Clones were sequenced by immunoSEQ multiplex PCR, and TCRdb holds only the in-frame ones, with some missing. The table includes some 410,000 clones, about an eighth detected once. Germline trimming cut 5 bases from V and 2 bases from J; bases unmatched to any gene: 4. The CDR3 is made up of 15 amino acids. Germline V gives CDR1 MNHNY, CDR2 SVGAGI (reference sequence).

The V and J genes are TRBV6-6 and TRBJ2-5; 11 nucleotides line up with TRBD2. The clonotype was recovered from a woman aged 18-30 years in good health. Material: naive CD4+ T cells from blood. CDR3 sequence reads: CASSPGTSGQETQYF. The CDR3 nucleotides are TGTGCCAGCAGTCCCGGGACTAGCGGACAAGAGACCCAGTACTTC.